Below, one T cell receptor beta chain is given with its context. Per the original data handling: Reference gene primer amplification yielded estimated nucleated cell counts. Method: immunoSEQ multiplex PCR; TCRdb's copy keeps in-frame clones and lacks some. That table furnishes V, J and clone size, whereas the DNA furnished D and trimming. The sample carries around 40,000 clones, around 95% recorded once. The CDR3 totals 14 residues. Germline CDR1 and CDR2: MNHEY and SVGEGT. V trimming: 8 bases; J trimming: 4 bases; junction bases outside the gene matches: 7. These data come from a study of blood T cell repertoires in COVID-19. Study at large: Donors in the United States, Italy and Spain gave samples during acute or convalescent COVID-19. The cDNA or gDNA used as material had been derived from T cells, B-cell-depleted T cells, or PBMCs.

The J gene is TRBJ2-1, the V gene TRBV6-2 or TRBV6-3; 8 nucleotides match TRBD1. The sample consisted of peripheral blood. This TCR derives from a human donor with active COVID-19. The donor label of this sample is uncertain. CDR3 coding DNA: TGTGCCAGCGGTTGGGACAGGCTATACAATGAGCAGTTCTTC. Translating it yields CASGWDRLYNEQFF.